This TCR beta chain is drawn from a study of vaccination and CD4 T cells after COVID-19 (dated by TCRdb to 2021 to 2024). Context from the whole study: Convalescent patients had a positive SARS-CoV-2 result on nasal swab PCR, and of these patients, under ten had mild disease and one had severe disease. The convalescent cohort included six males and four females, with two Hispanic individuals, seven Caucasians, two Asians and one multiracial person. Two doses of either the Pfizer-BioNTech BNT162b2 vaccine (n=8) or the Moderna mRNA-1273 vaccine (n=2) were administered to participants. Post-COVID blood samples were collected from convalescent patients a median of around 96 days after diagnosis, with a range of roughly 30 to 170 days. Post-vaccine blood samples were obtained a median of around 67 days after the second vaccine dose, with a range of about 14 to 241 days. Overlapping spike peptide pools from SARS-CoV-2 and from the common cold coronaviruses HCoV-NL63, HCoV-OC43 and HCoV-229E were used as culture stimuli. Control cultures received a CEFX viral epitope pool as the positive control, an HIV-1 Nef peptide pool as the negative control, or no peptide. The spike-specific CD4+ TCR repertoire was compared before and after mRNA vaccination in around ten COVID-19 convalescent patients and a handful of infection-naive healthy vaccine recipients.

Broader findings and caveats from the paper: Nearly all vaccine-specific clones in convalescent patients (304 of 307) were mono-reactive for SARS-CoV-2 spike rather than cross-reactive with common cold coronaviruses. The median count of SARS-CoV-2-reactive clonotypes went up from some 23 after infection to a few dozen after vaccination, although the change was not significant. Relatively few convalescent patients were included in the study, and early timepoints after natural infection were not analyzed. In convalescent patients, a median roughly 88% of post-vaccine SARS-CoV-2-reactive clones were detected only after vaccination, suggesting vaccine-specific priming.

This clonotype has only a few counts. Its cognate antigen has yet to be identified. No base quality values were provided; no much bigger clone lies one nucleotide off. Receptors were amplified or captured by PCR. DNA from cultured CD4+ T cells was subjected to TCR sequencing with the Oncomine TCR Beta short-read assay at the Johns Hopkins FTIC core. The QIAamp micro DNA kit was used to extract genomic DNA from the cultured CD4+ T cells. Oncomine TCR Beta libraries from cultured CD4+ T cells were pooled using unique dual indexes and sequenced on an Illumina iSeq 100. As for the authors' bioinformatics: Non-productive sequences were removed, and CDR3s not starting with C, not ending with F or W, or shorter than 7 amino acids were discarded. The MANAFEST web application was used to identify antigen-specific clonotypes by comparing peptide-stimulated wells against reference wells and other culture wells. For a clone to be called positive, the clone needed an FDR below 0.05, an odds ratio above 5, and a productive frequency above 0.1% in at least two of three replicate wells. A clonotype counted as cross-reactive if it showed significant expansion both in the SARS-CoV-2 spike wells and in at least one common cold coronavirus spike condition. Levenshtein distances (stringdist) and unrooted phylogenetic trees (ape) in R version 3.6.1 were used to assess CDR3 homology. TCRdb's own reprocessing of the public reads used fastp at Q25 and MiXCR and kept productive beta chains. Here each entry gathers all rows of one CDR3 protein and keeps the most common genes and DNA. In this record, the V and J calls reflect TCRdb's handling and not the investigators' own analysis. The sample table contains about 12,000 distinct CDR3 sequences; only one count was recorded for around 59% of them. The ten largest clones represent approximately 11% of the sample.

The meaning of the sample's treatment or condition label: approximately nine-day PBMC culture with coronavirus spike peptide pools or control peptides (ViraFEST assay). The study used the ViraFEST assay, which expanded antigen-specific T cells with peptide pools and then identified expanded clonotypes by TCR sequencing. The convalescent patients' positive SARS-CoV-2 PCR tests fell between March and December 2020, which was before the Alpha, Beta and Delta variants emerged in the United States. Each well held some 2 million PBMCs cultured in IMDM containing roughly 5% human AB serum and approximately 9.8 IU/ml IL-2, with about 9.4 ug/ml peptide pools added. On days 3 and 7, half of the culture medium was replaced with fresh IL-2-containing medium. CD4+ T cells were isolated after approximately ten days of culture through negative selection using the EasySep CD4+ T cell isolation kit. Ficoll-Paque Plus gradient centrifugation was used to isolate PBMCs from whole blood, and the isolated PBMCs were then either used fresh or cryopreserved at -140C. In general, triplicate wells were set up for every culture condition.

Sequenced: CD4+ T cells from blood, cultured in vitro. This clonotype was sampled from a human donor who had recovered from COVID-19.

The DNA sequence is given as TGTGCCAGCAGTGAAAAGGACAGGGGCAATCAGCCCCAGCATTTT. Translated, this gives CASSEKDRGNQPQHF. The chain is assembled from TRBV6-4 and TRBJ1-5; TRBD1 matches 8 bases in the middle. From V the trimming removes 3 bases and from J it removes 2 bases, while the gene matches leave 3 bases of the junction unaccounted for. The CDR3 covers 15 residues, taking in both the cysteine and the phenylalanine. Only the CDR3 portion is preserved as DNA: 45 bases, with reading frame beginning at the first base. CDR1 and CDR2 are read off the germline V gene as MRHNA and SNTAGT.